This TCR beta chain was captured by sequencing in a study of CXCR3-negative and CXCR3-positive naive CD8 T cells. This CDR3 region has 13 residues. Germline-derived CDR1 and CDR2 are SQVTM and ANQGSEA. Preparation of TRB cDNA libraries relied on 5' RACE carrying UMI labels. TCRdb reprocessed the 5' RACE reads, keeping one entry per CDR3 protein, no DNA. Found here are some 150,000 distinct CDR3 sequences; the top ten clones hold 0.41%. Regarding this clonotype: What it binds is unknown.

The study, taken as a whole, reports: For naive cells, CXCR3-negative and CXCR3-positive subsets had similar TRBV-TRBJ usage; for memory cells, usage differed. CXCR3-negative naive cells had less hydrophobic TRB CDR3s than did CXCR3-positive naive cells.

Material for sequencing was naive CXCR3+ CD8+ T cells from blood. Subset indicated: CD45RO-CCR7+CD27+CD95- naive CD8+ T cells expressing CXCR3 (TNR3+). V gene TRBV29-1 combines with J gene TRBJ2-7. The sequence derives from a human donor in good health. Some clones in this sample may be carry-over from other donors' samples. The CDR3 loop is CSVEGGESYEQYF.